These 8 T cell receptor beta chains originate from one sample sequenced in a study of vaccination and CD4 T cells after COVID-19. Oncomine TCR Beta short-read sequencing was applied to DNA from cultured CD4+ T cells. Using its own MiXCR run on the PCR reads, TCRdb lists one record per CDR3 protein. The data contain 5,500 to 7,500 distinct CDR3 sequences, roughly 34% of them singletons. The treatment was: roughly 11-day PBMC culture with coronavirus spike peptide pools or control peptides (ViraFEST assay). Ahead of the COVID-19 pandemic (2011-2018), the CD4+ T cells of the unexposed donor were collected. These receptors have no identified antigens. The source material was CD4+ T cells from blood, cultured in vitro. The receptor source for this set is a human donor in good health.

This chain links TRBV6-1 with TRBJ2-5; D is perhaps TRBD2 (7 bases). CDR3 size: 15 residues. Trimming removed 0 bases at V and 2 bases at J, with 10 bases between. CDR1 and CDR2 from the germline V gene are MNHNS and SASEGT. DNA of the CDR3: TGTGCCAGCAGTGAAGCGGGAGGGGGTCAAGAGACCCAGTACTTC. The encoded protein is CASSEAGGGQETQYF.

The rearrangement links TRBV25-1 to TRBJ1-2; TRBD1 matches 10 bases. V lost 4 bases and J lost 6; bases outside the gene matches: 8. The CDR3 covers 15 residues. Germline values: CDR1 MGHDK, CDR2 SYGVNS. CDR3 protein: CASSATGTGANGYTF. In DNA, the CDR3 is TGTGCCAGCAGTGCGACCGGGACAGGGGCGAATGGCTACACCTTC.

Here the CDR3 DNA reads TGCGCCAGCAGCTTGGCAGGGGGCGCTTTGAACACTGAAGCTTTCTTT. Translating it yields CASSLAGGALNTEAFF. V gene TRBV5-1 combines with J gene TRBJ1-1; 8 positions match TRBD1. With V trimmed by 0 bases and J by 0 bases, 4 bases remained unmatched. The length of the CDR3 is 16 residues. Germline-derived CDR1 and CDR2 are SGHRS and YFSETQ.

This clonotype was seen a single time. Compared with germline, one end of the junction differs, possibly owing to a read error. CDR3 amino acids: CASSGPNRADTGAFF. As DNA, the CDR3 is TGTGCCAGCAGTGGCCCAAACAGGGCGGACACTGGAGCTTTCTTT. The chain uses TRBV6-1 and TRBJ1-1, with D perhaps matching TRBD1 (6 bases). CDR3 size: 15 residues. CDR1 and CDR2 from the germline V gene are MNHNS and SASEGT.

The rearrangement joins TRBV20-1 to TRBJ1-4; D is possibly TRBD1 (5 bases). Germline V gene sequence: CDR1 DFQATT, CDR2 SNEGSKA (reference sequence). The CDR3 runs 15 residues. Trimming took 3 bases from V and 7 from J, leaving 18 bases between them. CDR3 region: CSASGRTARAEKLFF. The CDR3 coding sequence is TGCAGTGCTAGTGGGCGAACAGCCAGGGCTGAAAAACTGTTTTTT.

This chain uses TRBV29-1 with TRBJ2-3, with D unclear. Germline CDR1 reads SQVTM; CDR2 reads ANQGSEA. V shed 1 base and J shed 4 bases, with 3 bases lying between them. CDR3 length: 11 amino acids. DNA for the CDR3: TGCAGCGTTGAAGGGGCAGATACGCAGTATTTT. It encodes CSVEGADTQYF.

The gene calls are TRBV27 and TRBJ1-1; the match to TRBD1 covers 12 bases. CDR3 length equals 13 residues. The junction had 3 bases not matched to a gene; V was cut back by 3 bases and J by 10 bases. Germline V gene sequence: CDR1 MNHEY, CDR2 SMNVEV (reference sequence). The CDR3 sequence is CASSFRDRGLAFF. Written as DNA, the CDR3 is TGTGCCAGCAGTTTTCGGGACAGGGGGCTAGCTTTCTTT.

By sample fraction, this clonotype is medium-sized (0.01 to 0.1%). V is TRBV20-1 and J is TRBJ1-3; D is ambiguous. Per the germline V gene, CDR1 is DFQATT and CDR2 is SNEGSKA (reference sequence). The CDR3 consists of 12 residues. V lost 7 bases to trimming and J lost 0 bases, with 7 bases between them. CDR3 nucleotides: TGCAGTGTTCAGGACTCTGGAAACACCATATATTTT. Its translation: CSVQDSGNTIYF.